Listed below are T cell receptor beta chains from one sample, sequenced in a study of beta chain features in type 1 diabetes. Using immunoSEQ multiplex PCR, the repertoire was profiled, and TCRdb retains in-frame clones only, with some absent. The repertoire includes approximately 260,000 clones, approximately 25% of them detected once, and about 0.012% sits in the top ten. Source material: naive CD4+ T cells from blood. The receptor source for this set is a woman between 25 and 40 years old with type 1 diabetes. The conserved cysteine and the conserved F or W are not part of the CDR3 here.

v_gene: TRBV4-1
j_gene: TRBJ2-7
CDR3aa: ASSQGPGKDEQY

v_gene: TRBV28
j_gene: TRBJ1-2
CDR3aa: ASSLPGTSAYGYT

v_gene: TRBV14
j_gene: TRBJ2-3
CDR3aa: ASSQAQRDTQY

v_gene: TRBV7-8
j_gene: TRBJ1-2
CDR3aa: ASSRTGEDGYT

v_gene: TRBV28
j_gene: TRBJ1-2
CDR3aa: ASGSGPSNYGYT

v_gene: TRBV7-9
j_gene: TRBJ1-1
CDR3aa: ASSLVDTEAF

v_gene: TRBV29-1
j_gene: TRBJ2-5
CDR3aa: SVEDAQGPETQY

v_gene: TRBV2
j_gene: TRBJ2-3
CDR3aa: ASTMGQVADTQY

v_gene: TRBV28
j_gene: TRBJ2-7
CDR3aa: ASSPPLDRPEQY

v_gene: TRBV4-1
j_gene: TRBJ2-7
CDR3aa: ASSQGLLAGLHEQY

v_gene: TRBV30
j_gene: TRBJ2-5
CDR3aa: AWSVLMREETQY

v_gene: TRBV29-1
j_gene: TRBJ1-1
CDR3aa: SARGGPNTEAF

v_gene: TRBV5-1
j_gene: TRBJ2-5
CDR3aa: ASSDGQGSQETQY

v_gene: TRBV7-3
j_gene: TRBJ1-2
CDR3aa: ASSESTGAVYGYT

v_gene: TRBV25-1
j_gene: TRBJ2-5
CDR3aa: ASMVGARISETQY

v_gene: TRBV19
j_gene: TRBJ1-1
CDR3aa: ASSPNGGRGTEAF